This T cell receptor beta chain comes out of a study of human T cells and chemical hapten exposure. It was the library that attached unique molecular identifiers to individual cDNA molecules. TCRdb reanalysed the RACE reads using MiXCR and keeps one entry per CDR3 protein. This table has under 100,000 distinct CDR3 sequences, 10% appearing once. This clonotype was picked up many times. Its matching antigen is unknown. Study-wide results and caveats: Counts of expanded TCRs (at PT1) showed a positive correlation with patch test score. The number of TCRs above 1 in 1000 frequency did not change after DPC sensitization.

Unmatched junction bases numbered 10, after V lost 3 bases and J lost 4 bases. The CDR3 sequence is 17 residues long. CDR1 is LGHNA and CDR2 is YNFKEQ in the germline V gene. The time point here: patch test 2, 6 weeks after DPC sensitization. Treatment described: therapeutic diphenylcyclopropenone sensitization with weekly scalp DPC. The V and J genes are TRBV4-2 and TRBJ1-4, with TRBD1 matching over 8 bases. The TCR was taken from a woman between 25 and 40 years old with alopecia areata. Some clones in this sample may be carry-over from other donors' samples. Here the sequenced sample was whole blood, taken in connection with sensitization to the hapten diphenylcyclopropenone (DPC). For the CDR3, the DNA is TGTGCCAGCAGCCAGGGGGGACAGGTTTCCGTTAATGAAAAACTGTTTTTT. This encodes CASSQGGQVSVNEKLFF.